Below, 12 T cell receptor beta chains from the same sample are listed, as sequenced in a study of cytomegalovirus exposure and HLA in healthy donors. Amplification used 60 Vbeta primers and 13 Jbeta primers. TCRdb's copy holds only in-frame clones and misses some; the assay was immunoSEQ multiplex PCR. The table includes over 200,000 clones, 70% to 85% detected once. The sequencing sample was made of PBMCs. The receptor source for this set is a male donor in good health and CMV-seronegative.

The chain recombines TRBV5-4 with TRBJ1-1; TRBD1 matches at 9 bases. Trimming removed 0 bases from V and 6 bases from J; junction bases left unmatched: 3. This CDR3 region has 14 residues. CDR1 is SGHNT and CDR2 is YYREEE in the germline V gene (reference sequence). CDR3 amino acids: CASSLGQGGSEAFF. CDR3 nucleotides: TGTGCCAGCAGCTTGGGACAGGGGGGTTCTGAAGCTTTCTTT.

The genes are TRBV30 and TRBJ2-3, with TRBD2 matching 9 bases. Germline CDR1 reads GTSNPN; CDR2 reads SVGIG (reference sequence). The V and J ends lost 6 bases and 5 bases, in that order; junction bases with no gene match: 9. The length of the CDR3 is 14 residues. CDR3 amino acids: CACPGMREGDTQYF. The DNA of the CDR3 is TGTGCCTGCCCAGGGATGCGGGAGGGAGATACGCAGTATTTT.

The chain carries TRBV5-1 and TRBJ1-1; no reliable D call. The germline V gene has CDR1 SGHRS and CDR2 YFSETQ. The CDR3 is made up of 14 amino acids. V dropped 1 base and J dropped 1 base, with 8 bases sitting between them. CDR3 sequence: CASSLLPGNTEAFF. CDR3 sequence (DNA): TGCGCCAGCAGCTTGTTACCGGGGAACACTGAAGCTTTCTTT.

The chain employs TRBV27 and TRBJ1-5; tentatively, D is TRBD1 (6 bases). The CDR3 extends over 17 amino acids. CDR1 is MNHEY and CDR2 is SMNVEV in the germline V gene (reference sequence). The germline V and J ends were trimmed by 3 bases and 0 bases, with 15 bases remaining between them. This CDR3 is CASSFTGTSYSNQPQHF. CDR3 DNA: TGTGCCAGCAGTTTCACCGGGACATCGTATAGCAATCAGCCCCAGCATTTT.

The chain has TRBV27 and TRBJ2-7; 7 bases fit TRBD1. Unmatched junction bases numbered 8, after V lost 1 base and J lost 2 bases. The CDR3 contains 16 residues. Germline V lookup: CDR1 MNHEY, CDR2 SMNVEV (reference sequence). Here the CDR3 DNA reads TGTGCCAGCAGTTTATTAAGGGGGCAGATCCCCTACGAGCAGTACTTC. Translating it yields CASSLLRGQIPYEQYF.

This clone has only one observation. The chain combines TRBV6-1 with TRBJ1-5; D might be TRBD1 (6 bases). V lost 4 bases and J lost 5, with 18 bases in between. This CDR3 has 16 residues. Per the germline V gene, CDR1 is MNHNS and CDR2 is SASEGT. The CDR3 region is CASSARQGTRYQPQHF. The CDR3 coding sequence is TGTGCCAGCAGTGCTCGTCAGGGGACCCGTTATCAGCCCCAGCATTTT.

The chain is built from TRBV20-1 and TRBJ1-5, with a possible D match to TRBD1 (5 bases). V was pared by 6 bases and J by 5 bases, with 8 bases between. CDR1 and CDR2 from the germline V gene are DFQATT and SNEGSKA (reference sequence). This CDR3 is built from 11 residues. The CDR3 DNA sequence: TGCAGTGCGGAAGGGGATCAGCCCCAGCATTTT. Amino acids: CSAEGDQPQHF.

This clone occurred a few times. V is TRBV7-2 and J is TRBJ2-7; TRBD1 aligns across 11 bases. The CDR3 consists of 15 residues. The germline gives CDR1 SGHTA, CDR2 FQGNSA. The V and J ends lost 0 bases and 7 bases, in that order; junction bases with no gene match: 5. The CDR3: CASSLAWTGGVEQYF. CDR3 sequence (DNA): TGTGCCAGCAGCTTAGCCTGGACAGGGGGCGTTGAGCAGTACTTC.

This chain links TRBV29-1 with TRBJ2-1, with 11 bases aligning to TRBD2. J was trimmed by 8 bases and V by 6 bases; bases with no gene match: 3. The V gene's germline CDR1 is SQVTM and CDR2 ANQGSEA. This CDR3 has 12 amino acids. The CDR3 reads CSVTSGSYEQFF. CDR3 nucleotides: TGCAGCGTAACTAGCGGGAGTTATGAGCAGTTCTTC.

This clone was detected a few times. The chain has TRBV5-1 and TRBJ2-1, with D unresolved. Germline CDR1 is SGHRS and CDR2 is YFSETQ. V dropped 3 bases and J dropped 7 bases, with 14 bases sitting between them. The CDR3 has 14 residues. CDR3 residues: CASSWLEVRNEQFF. The CDR3 coding sequence is TGCGCCAGCAGCTGGCTAGAGGTGAGGAATGAGCAGTTCTTC.

A few counts support this clone. The V call is TRBV5-6, the J call TRBJ1-5; 8 nucleotides match TRBD1. Germline CDR1 and CDR2: SGHDT and YYEEEE. J was trimmed by 3 bases and V by 4 bases; bases with no gene match: 6. The CDR3 has 15 amino acids. This CDR3 reads CASSADRGDNQPQHF. In nucleotides, the CDR3 is TGTGCCAGCAGCGCCGACAGGGGAGACAATCAGCCCCAGCATTTT.

V is TRBV10-3 and J is TRBJ2-5; tentatively, D is TRBD2 (7 bases). The CDR3 is 13 residues long. V was shortened by 5 bases and J by 9 bases, with 16 bases between the two germline ends. The germline V gene has CDR1 ENHRY and CDR2 SYGVKD. The DNA for the CDR3 is TGTGCCATCAGTCCAGGGGAGGGGGTGGCCCAGTACTTC. The encoded protein is CAISPGEGVAQYF.